What follows are 14 T cell receptor beta chains derived from one specimen sequenced in a study. TCRdb recomputed calls from the 5' RACE reads with MiXCR, one row per CDR3 protein. This table has about 62,000 distinct CDR3 sequences, just under 30% appearing once. Sequenced input: tumor-infiltrating naive CD4+ T cells sorted from the breast tumor. The subset denotes: naive CD4+ T cells, CD4+CD45RA+CD25-. These receptors were obtained from a female donor with breast cancer.

This clonotype was found a few times. The chain uses TRBV28 and TRBJ2-3; 10 bases match TRBD2. The CDR3 loop spans 15 amino acids. After removal of 7 bases from V and 13 bases from J, the junction contained 17 bases not matched to a gene. Looked up from germline, CDR1 is MDHEN and CDR2 is SYDVKM. The CDR3 DNA is TGTGCCAGCACCCGCCAACTAGCGGGATCTCCCAGAGAGTATTTT. Translation gives CASTRQLAGSPREYF.

This clonotype came up a few times. The rearrangement joins TRBV28 to TRBJ1-5, with no clear D. The length of the CDR3 is 14 residues. CDR1 is MDHEN, CDR2 SYDVKM, per germline. Trimming removed 6 bases from V and 9 bases from J, with 18 bases in between. CDR3 residues: CASSRTLSGRPQHF. CDR3 coding DNA: TGTGCCAGCAGCCGTACCCTAAGTGGGAGGCCCCAGCATTTT.

This chain links TRBV20-1 with TRBJ2-7, with 11 bases identical to TRBD2. Germline CDR1 DFQATT, CDR2 SNEGSKA (reference sequence). Trimming removed 3 bases from V and 5 bases from J; junction bases left unmatched: 9. There are 15 residues in the CDR3. CDR3 sequence reads: CSASHPTSGTDEQYF. CDR3 bases: TGCAGTGCTAGTCATCCGACTAGCGGGACGGACGAGCAGTACTTC.

This clonotype was counted a single time. This chain uses TRBV24-1 with TRBJ2-3, with 9 nucleotides matching TRBD1. Germline V gene sequence: CDR1 KGHDR, CDR2 SFDVKD. The CDR3 consists of 17 residues. After removal of 3 bases from V and 5 bases from J, the junction contained 11 bases not matched to a gene. CDR3 residues: CATSDPQVDRGRDTQYF. The CDR3 region has the DNA TGTGCCACCAGTGATCCCCAGGTCGACAGGGGGAGAGATACGCAGTATTTT.

This chain joins TRBV4-3 and TRBJ2-3; 7 bases line up with TRBD2. V dropped 1 base and J dropped 5; count of bases not matched to a gene: 9. This CDR3 is 16 amino acids long. Germline lookup yields CDR1 LGHNA and CDR2 YSLEER. The CDR3 sequence is CASSQGEAGKGDTQYF. The CDR3 DNA sequence: TGCGCCAGCAGCCAAGGTGAAGCGGGGAAGGGAGATACGCAGTATTTT.

This clonotype was counted only a few times. The chain combines TRBV12-3 or TRBV12-4 with TRBJ2-1; TRBD1 might be the D (6 bases). This CDR3 is 13 amino acids long. The ends were cut back, 2 bases at V and 5 bases at J, with 7 bases in the middle. Here the CDR3 reads CASSLRTDNEQFF. The CDR3 nucleotides read TGTGCCAGCAGTTTAAGGACAGACAATGAGCAGTTCTTC.

The V call is TRBV7-2, the J call TRBJ2-3; D is ambiguous. Germline values: CDR1 SGHTA, CDR2 FQGNSA. The length of the CDR3 is 14 residues. The germline V and J ends were trimmed by 5 bases and 0 bases, with 9 bases remaining between them. The CDR3 nucleotides read TGTGCCAGCAGCCCGTACCTCAGCACAGATACGCAGTATTTT. It is translated as CASSPYLSTDTQYF.

The V call is TRBV29-1, the J call TRBJ2-2; D is ambiguous. Germline V gene sequence: CDR1 SQVTM, CDR2 ANQGSEA. The CDR3 loop spans 13 amino acids. V gave up 7 bases and J gave up 0 bases, with 9 bases separating them. CDR3 in DNA: TGCAGCGCGACGGTTTCGAACACCGGGGAGCTGTTTTTT. It yields the protein CSATVSNTGELFF.

Remarks on this clonotype: One end of the junction is discordant with germline, which a read error may explain. The genes are TRBV10-3 and TRBJ1-1; TRBD1 matches 8 bases. Germline V gene sequence: CDR1 ENHRY, CDR2 SYGVKD. This CDR3 contains 14 residues. The CDR3 region is CATSDNRGMSEAFF. The CDR3 DNA is TGTGCCACCAGTGATAACAGGGGGATGTCTGAAGCTTTCTTT.

Regarding this clonotype: Its ends do not fully match the called genes, so a read error is possible. This chain uses TRBV6-6 with TRBJ1-1; a possible D gene is TRBD1 (6 bases). This CDR3 has 12 amino acids. The V gene's germline CDR1 is MNHNY and CDR2 SVGAGI (reference sequence). CDR3 nucleotide sequence: TGTGCCAGCAGAACAGGGAACAGTGAAGCTTTCTTT. Translation: CASRTGNSEAFF.

About this clonotype itself: The junction departs from germline at one end; a sequencing error may be responsible. The V and J genes are TRBV5-1 and TRBJ1-2, with 10 bases identical to TRBD1. The germline gives CDR1 SGHRS, CDR2 YFSETQ. This CDR3 comprises 17 residues. CDR3 bases: TGCGCCAGCAGCTCCAGATTGGACAGGGGGAACGGGCATGGCTACCCCTTC. It encodes CASSSRLDRGNGHGYPF.

J is TRBJ2-1 and V is TRBV7-3; the D call may be TRBD1 or TRBD2 (5 bases each). Trimming shortened V by 4 bases and J by 6 bases, and 10 bases separated the two germline ends. There are 13 residues in the CDR3. Germline V gene lookup returns CDR1 SGHTA and CDR2 FQGTGA. CDR3: CASSSGPFNEQFF. The DNA of the CDR3 is TGTGCCAGCAGCTCGGGACCTTTCAATGAGCAGTTCTTC. Combining the CDR3 with reference TRBV7-3 and TRBJ2-1 gives the whole variable domain GAGVSQTPSNKVTEKGKYVELRCDPISGHTALYWYRQSLGQGPEFLIYFQGTGAADDSGLPNDRFFAVRPEGSVSTLKIQRTERGDSAVYLCASSSGPFNEQFFGPGTRLTVL.

The chain recombines TRBV6-2 or TRBV6-3 with TRBJ2-1; the D is unclear. The CDR3 contains 15 residues. Germline loops: CDR1 MNHEY, CDR2 SVGEGT. V was clipped by 6 bases and J by 8 bases, with 20 bases between them. DNA of the CDR3: TGTGCCAGCAGCCCATATCTTGCAAAGTACGATGAGCAGTTCTTC. It yields the protein CASSPYLAKYDEQFF.

V gene TRBV7-9 combines with J gene TRBJ2-7; 8 bases align to TRBD2. This CDR3 is built from 15 residues. From germline, CDR1 is SEHNR and CDR2 FQNEAQ (reference sequence). Losses at the gene ends were 5 bases for V and 2 bases for J; bases not matched to a gene: 8. The CDR3 reads CASSPGGGGTYEQYF. The CDR3 DNA is TGTGCCAGCAGCCCGGGCGGCGGGGGGACCTACGAGCAGTACTTC.